This TCR beta chain was profiled in a study of breast tumors, draining lymph nodes, adjacent tissues. MiXCR was run by TCRdb on the multiplex PCR reads, yielding one entry per CDR3 protein. The top ten clones hold less than 4% of a sample with 150,000 to 200,000 distinct CDR3 sequences, roughly 35% of them seen once. Samples came from axillary lymph nodes draining the breast cancer. There are many counts of this clonotype. V was shortened by 8 bases and J by 4 bases, with 17 bases between the two germline ends. This CDR3 region has 13 residues. Germline V gene data show CDR1 as GTSNPN and CDR2 as SVGIG (reference sequence).

Sequencing used axillary lymph node tissue. This TCR was recovered from a female donor with breast cancer. Some clones in this sample may be carry-over from other donors' samples. The genes are TRBV30 and TRBJ1-2, with a weak D call TRBD1 (5 bases). This chain's CDR3 is CATAGSVSYGYTF. The DNA for the CDR3 is TGTGCCACAGCAGGGTCGGTCAGCTATGGCTACACCTTC.